This entry features one T cell receptor beta chain sequence. Its antigen is currently unknown. This sample was taken from a study of blood T cells in healthy people across ages. The authors ran a second PCR of 7 to 11 cycles using a sample-barcoded 5' primer and a J-beta primer mix. Researchers report that a template-switch adaptor with 12 random nucleotides tagged each cDNA molecule. TCRdb passed the 5' RACE reads through MiXCR, listing each CDR3 protein once. The repertoire holds 650,000 to 1,000,000 distinct CDR3 sequences, with approximately 35% as singletons. Total RNA, at least 5 micrograms per sample, was extracted from PBMCs. This CDR3 is 15 amino acids long. V gave up 4 bases and J gave up 1 base; unmatched junction bases: 6. Germline V gene data show CDR1 as SGHRS and CDR2 as YFSETQ. Whole-study findings and limits: Possibly confounding the expanded clonotype changes was the fact that donor CMV status was unknown.

The receptor's source is a man aged 18 to 29 in good health. The chain is built from TRBV5-1 and TRBJ2-5; 8 bases agree with TRBD1. Sequencing was carried out using blood. CDR3 residues: CASSIGTGGQETQYF. The CDR3 DNA sequence: TGCGCCAGCAGCATTGGCACAGGGGGCCAAGAGACCCAGTACTTC.